This T cell receptor (beta chain) is from a study of response to subunit inactivated influenza vaccine. Regarding the study as a whole: After each seasonal influenza vaccination, few new T cells are recruited, the authors suggested.

This clonotype was picked up one time. Antigen unknown. TCRdb re-called the RT-PCR reads through MiXCR, storing one row per CDR3 protein. Seen here are 540,000 or so distinct CDR3 sequences, 10% to 15% observed once, and the top ten hold roughly 13%. CDR1 SGHRS and CDR2 YFSETQ come from the germline V gene. V was trimmed by 2 bases and J by 5 bases, leaving 13 bases between them. There are 14 residues in the CDR3. The TCR originated in a man in his fifties who received an inactivated influenza vaccine. Source: PBMCs from blood, taken roughly 45 days after vaccination. This rearrangement joins TRBV5-1 to TRBJ2-5; D gene uncertain. The CDR3 nucleotides read TGCGCCAGCAGCTTACTTCCCGTCCGGGAGACCCAGTACTTC. Its translation: CASSLLPVRETQYF.